These 9 T cell receptor beta chains share one sample of origin, sequenced in a study of CD8 T cells in acute hepatitis C reinfection. Sequenced by immunoSEQ multiplex PCR; TCRdb stores in-frame clones only, minus some. The table has 30,000 to 40,000 clones, 70% to 90% seen once. Time point of the sample: naive CD8 control sorted from an acute-time-point sample. Material for sequencing was naive CD8+ T cells from PBMCs. All receptors derive from a woman aged 18-29 years who spontaneously cleared hepatitis C infection.

The chain couples TRBV7-9 to TRBJ1-1; D is undetermined. The V end lost 5 bases, the J end lost 0 bases, and 10 bases lay between the germline ends. The CDR3 length is 14 residues. Germline V gene lookup returns CDR1 SEHNR and CDR2 FQNEAQ (reference sequence). The CDR3 reads CASSQTTLNTEAFF. The DNA of the CDR3 is TGTGCCAGCAGCCAGACGACACTGAACACTGAAGCTTTCTTT.

CDR3 DNA sequence: TGTGCCAGCAGCTCACAGGGGCCGGGAAGCTACTTC. It specifies CASSSQGPGSYF. V usage is TRBV5-6 and J usage is TRBJ2-7; 7 nucleotides agree with TRBD1. This CDR3 spans 12 amino acids. V was clipped by 3 bases and J by 13 bases; unmatched bases: 10. Germline loops: CDR1 SGHDT, CDR2 YYEEEE. Variable domain in full (rest from reference TRBV5-6 and TRBJ2-7): DAGVTQSPTHLIKTRGQQVTLRCSPKSGHDTVSWYQQALGQGPQFIFQYYEEEERQRGNFPDRFSGHQFPNYSSELNVNALLLGDSALYLCASSSQGPGSYFGPGTRLTVT.

The chain employs TRBV29-1 and TRBJ2-2; D gene uncertain. This CDR3 spans 15 amino acids. Germline V gene sequence: CDR1 SQVTM, CDR2 ANQGSEA. V dropped 1 base and J dropped 5 bases, with 14 bases sitting between them. The CDR3 sequence is CSVEAGFGKTGELFF. The CDR3 region has the DNA TGCAGCGTTGAAGCAGGATTTGGGAAGACCGGGGAGCTGTTTTTT.

V gene TRBV28 combines with J gene TRBJ1-1; possible D gene TRBD1, 5 bases. Germline CDR1 reads MDHEN; CDR2 reads SYDVKM. The CDR3 totals 14 residues. The ends were cut back, 3 bases at V and 6 bases at J, with 14 bases in the middle. CDR3 loop: CASSFGGERAEAFF. For the CDR3, the DNA is TGTGCCAGCAGTTTCGGAGGGGAAAGGGCTGAAGCTTTCTTT.

This clone occurred once. The chain links TRBV7-9 to TRBJ2-1; D call uncertain. In germline, CDR1 is SEHNR, CDR2 FQNEAQ (reference sequence). V dropped 8 bases and J dropped 4 bases, with 9 bases sitting between them. The CDR3 consists of 12 residues. In DNA form, the CDR3 reads TGTGCCAGCGAATTAGGGTACAATGAGCAGTTCTTC. Translating it yields CASELGYNEQFF.

This clone has only a few counts. CDR3: CASSRDVSYNEQFF. CDR3 DNA sequence: TGCGCCAGCAGCCGGGACGTCTCCTACAATGAGCAGTTCTTC. The rearrangement links TRBV10-1 to TRBJ2-1; D may correspond to TRBD1 or TRBD2 (5 bases each). Trimming pared 6 bases from V and 0 bases from J, leaving 9 bases between. Germline V gene data show CDR1 as WNHNN and CDR2 as SYGVQD (reference sequence). The CDR3 spans 14 residues.

The CDR3 loop is CASSGYGTTNYGYTF. Here the CDR3 DNA reads TGTGCCAGCAGCGGATACGGCACCACTAACTATGGCTACACCTTC. The chain uses TRBV9 and TRBJ1-2; D call uncertain. Germline CDR1 SGDLS, CDR2 YYNGEE. V gave up 3 bases and J gave up 0 bases, with 12 bases separating them. The CDR3 contains 15 residues. Filled out from reference TRBV9 and TRBJ1-2, the complete variable domain reads DSGVTQTPKHLITATGQRVTLRCSPRSGDLSVYWYQQSLDQGLQFLIQYYNGEERAKGNILERFSAQQFPDLHSELNLSSLELGDSALYFCASSGYGTTNYGYTFGSGTRLTVV.

The chain recombines TRBV4-1 with TRBJ2-7; maybe TRBD2 (6 bases). Germline V gives CDR1 MGHRA, CDR2 YSYEKL. This CDR3 region has 15 residues. V was clipped by 5 bases and J by 2 bases, with 16 bases between them. The CDR3 is CASSSSGVGTYEQYF. In DNA, the CDR3 is TGCGCCAGCAGCTCGTCGGGGGTTGGGACCTACGAGCAGTACTTC.

This rearrangement joins TRBV9 to TRBJ2-1, with 8 bases matching TRBD2. V gave up 0 bases and J gave up 7 bases; unmatched junction bases: 6. The CDR3 is 15 residues long. Per germline, CDR1 SGDLS and CDR2 YYNGEE. The CDR3 loop reads CASSVGGLDGNEQFF. The CDR3 nucleotides are TGTGCCAGCAGCGTAGGGGGACTAGACGGAAATGAGCAGTTCTTC.